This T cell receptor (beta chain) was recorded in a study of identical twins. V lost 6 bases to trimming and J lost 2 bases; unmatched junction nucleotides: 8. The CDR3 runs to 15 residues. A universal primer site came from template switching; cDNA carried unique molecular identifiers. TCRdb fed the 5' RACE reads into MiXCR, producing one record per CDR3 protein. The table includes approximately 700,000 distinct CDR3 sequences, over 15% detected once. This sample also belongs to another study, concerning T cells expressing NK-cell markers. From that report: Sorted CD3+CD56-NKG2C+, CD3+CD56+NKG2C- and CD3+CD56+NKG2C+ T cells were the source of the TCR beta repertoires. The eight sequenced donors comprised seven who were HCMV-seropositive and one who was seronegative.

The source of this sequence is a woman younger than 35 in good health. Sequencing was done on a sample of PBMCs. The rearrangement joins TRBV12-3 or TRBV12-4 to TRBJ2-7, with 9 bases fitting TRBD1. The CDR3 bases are TGTGCCAGCAGATCTACAGGGGGCTCTACCTACGAGCAGTACTTC. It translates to CASRSTGGSTYEQYF.